This TCR beta chain appears in the sequencing data of a study of cytomegalovirus exposure and HLA in healthy donors. Study results and limitations: The records held CMV serostatus as the only immune exposure information.

From germline, CDR1 is SNHLY and CDR2 FYNNEI. J lost 6 bases, V lost 5 bases, and 4 bases had no gene match. The CDR3 totals 13 residues. This PCR relied on a set of 60 Vbeta primers and 13 Jbeta primers. Clones were read by immunoSEQ multiplex PCR, and TCRdb kept only the in-frame ones, dropping some. This sample carries about 82,000 clones, roughly 74% of them seen once, and the ten largest clones take about 6%. Details on this clone: Its antigen is undetermined.

Material for sequencing was PBMCs. The receptor was isolated from a woman between 50 and 59 years old in good health and CMV-seropositive. The chain links TRBV2 to TRBJ1-5, with 7 bases that match TRBD1. In DNA form, the CDR3 reads TGTGCCAGCAGTTGGGGGACAGCTCAGCCCCAGCATTTT. Its translation is CASSWGTAQPQHF.